This T cell receptor (beta chain) was profiled in a study of long-term antiretroviral therapy in people with HIV. Researchers report immunoSEQ v3.0 was run at survey level. Method: immunoSEQ multiplex PCR; TCRdb's copy keeps in-frame clones and lacks some. There are approximately 16,000 clones in the sample; about 90% occur only once, and approximately 14% lies in the top ten. V lost 6 bases to trimming and J lost 5 bases, with 18 bases between them. This CDR3 has 15 amino acids. Germline V gene data show CDR1 as SNHLY and CDR2 as FYNNEI. With respect to this clone: The antigen is undetermined.

General observations from the study: From about 2003 to 2018, blood was obtained, possibly while participants received older ART regimens.

This receptor was taken from a woman aged 25 to 39 with HIV. The sample in question was unsorted PBMCs, obtained 2.3 to 2.4 years before starting antiretroviral therapy. The V call is TRBV2, the J call TRBJ2-3; tentative D call: TRBD1 (6 bases). CDR3 coding DNA: TGTGCCAGCAGCGCCGGGACCCGAGGGGGAGATACGCAGTATTTT. The encoded protein is CASSAGTRGGDTQYF.